Below, 15 T cell receptor beta chains from the same sample are listed, as sequenced in a study of T-cell memory formation after mild COVID-19. TCRdb ran MiXCR on the 5' RACE reads and lists one entry per CDR3 protein. The table includes under 300,000 distinct CDR3 sequences, over 15% detected once. Input material: PBMCs or a T cell subset sorted from them (not recorded which). The receptors shown here come from a man in his late teens or twenties who had mild COVID-19 (a few samples of this study predate the infection). Cell type and time point are not known.

V is TRBV12-3 or TRBV12-4 and J is TRBJ1-5; 8 bases are shared with TRBD1. This CDR3 is built from 15 residues. J gave up 4 bases and V 5 bases, and 7 bases lay outside the gene matches. The DNA of the CDR3 is TGTGCCAGCAGTCTCCGGGACAGGTTAAATCAGCCCCAGCATTTT. Its translation: CASSLRDRLNQPQHF.

At least ten counts were recorded for this clonotype. V usage is TRBV7-2 and J usage is TRBJ2-7; D call uncertain. The CDR3 runs to 14 residues. Germline V gene sequence: CDR1 SGHTA, CDR2 FQGNSA. V was trimmed by 1 base and J by 0 bases, leaving 7 bases between them. The CDR3 nucleotides read TGTGCCAGCAGCTTAGGCCTGAGCTCCTACGAGCAGTACTTC. Translating gives CASSLGLSSYEQYF.

V usage is TRBV3-1 and J usage is TRBJ2-7, with D hard to call. V dropped 5 bases and J dropped 5 bases, with 10 bases sitting between them. CDR1 is LGHDT, CDR2 YNNKEL, per germline (reference sequence). This CDR3 spans 12 amino acids. CDR3 in DNA: TGTGCCAGCAGCAGTGGCGGCGACGAGCAGTACTTC. As protein: CASSSGGDEQYF.

In its sample, this clonotype was seen a few times. V and J are TRBV7-9 and TRBJ1-4; 8 nucleotides line up with TRBD1. The CDR3 has 13 amino acids. J lost 8 bases, V lost 5 bases, and 4 bases had no gene match. The V gene's germline CDR1 is SEHNR and CDR2 FQNEAQ (reference sequence). The CDR3 region is CASSATGDEKLFF. CDR3 bases: TGTGCCAGCAGCGCGACAGGGGACGAAAAACTGTTTTTT.

This clonotype was recorded a few times. The chain is built from TRBV7-2 and TRBJ1-6; 8 nucleotides match TRBD1. CDR3 length: 12 amino acids. V lost 5 bases and J lost 11; bases outside the gene matches: 2. Germline-derived CDR1 and CDR2 are SGHTA and FQGNSA. The CDR3 region has the DNA TGTGCCAGCAGCGACAGGGGAGCACCCCTCCACTTT. This gives the protein CASSDRGAPLHF.

Only a few counts were recorded for this clonotype. This chain connects TRBV11-2 to TRBJ1-2, with D possibly TRBD1 on 5 matching bases. The CDR3 loop spans 11 amino acids. The V end lost 3 bases, the J end lost 7 bases, and 6 bases lay between the germline ends. Germline CDR1 is SGHAT and CDR2 is FQNNGV. CDR3 bases: TGTGCCAGCAGCTTGGACACTGGCTACACCTTC. It yields the protein CASSLDTGYTF.

The chain's CDR3 is CASSGTGSTDTQYF. CDR3 bases: TGTGCCAGCAGCGGGACAGGGTCCACAGATACGCAGTATTTT. The chain is built from TRBV7-9 and TRBJ2-3; 9 bases line up with TRBD1. With 5 bases clipped from V and 2 bases from J, the junction kept 2 bases outside the gene matches. CDR1 SEHNR and CDR2 FQNEAQ come from the germline V gene (reference sequence). This CDR3 is 14 amino acids long.

This clonotype appeared a few times. This chain joins TRBV6-5 and TRBJ2-7; no clear D gene. CDR3 length equals 11 residues. Trimming cost V 2 bases and J 3 bases, with 2 bases left between them. CDR1 MNHEY and CDR2 SVGAGI come from the germline V gene. CDR3 in DNA: TGTGCCAGCAGTTACAACTACGAGCAGTACGTC. Translated, it gives CASSYNYEQYV.

The rearrangement joins TRBV12-3 or TRBV12-4 to TRBJ2-5; possibly TRBD2 for D (5 bases). The CDR3 covers 14 residues. Trimming removed 6 bases at V and 4 bases at J, with 15 bases between. CDR3 nucleotide sequence: TGTGCCAGCAGCCGCTCCGGGGTCCGAGAGACCCAGTACTTC. Protein sequence: CASSRSGVRETQYF.

This chain uses TRBV30 with TRBJ1-2, with 8 positions matching TRBD1. V dropped 1 base and J dropped 5; count of bases not matched to a gene: 3. The CDR3 is 13 amino acids. Germline V CDR1 and CDR2: GTSNPN, SVGIG (reference sequence). The CDR3 DNA reads TGTGCCTGGAGTGGGACAGGGACTTATGGCTACACCTTC. Translated: CAWSGTGTYGYTF.

This clonotype occurred a few times. The junction departs from germline at one end; a sequencing error may be responsible. The chain joins TRBV7-2 to TRBJ1-5; D remains unclear. CDR3 length equals 13 residues. From germline, CDR1 is SGHTA and CDR2 FQGNSA. CDR3 sequence reads: CASSLRRNQPHHF. The CDR3 DNA follows: TGTGCCAGCAGCCTTCGGCGCAATCAGCCCCATCATTTT. Variable domain in full (rest from reference TRBV7-2 and TRBJ1-5): GAGVSQSPSNKVTEKGKDVELRCDPISGHTALYWYRQSLGQGLEFLIYFQGNSAPDKSGLPSDRFSAERTGGSVSTLTIQRTQQEDSAVYLCASSLRRNQPHHFGDGTRLSIL.

This clonotype was counted between two and nine times. CDR3 nucleotides: TGTGCCAGCACCGGAACAGTTAGCGCCGGGGAGCTGTTTTTT. Residues: CASTGTVSAGELFF. The J gene is TRBJ2-2, the V gene TRBV28; possibly TRBD2 for D (5 bases). The CDR3 covers 14 residues. Trimming pared 7 bases from V and 6 bases from J, leaving 15 bases between. Germline CDR1 and CDR2: MDHEN and SYDVKM.

This clonotype has more than one count but fewer than ten. The chain is built from TRBV6-2 or TRBV6-3 and TRBJ1-5; no firm D call. CDR1 and CDR2 (germline): MNHEY, SVGEGT. The CDR3 loop spans 13 amino acids. Trimming took off 2 bases at V and 4 bases at J, with 6 bases between the two ends. The CDR3 nucleotides read TGTGCCAGCAGTTACCTTTGGAATCAGCCCCAGCATTTT. Its protein is CASSYLWNQPQHF.

This clonotype showed up just a few times. The chain combines TRBV18 with TRBJ2-2; TRBD1 or TRBD2 may be the D gene (5 bases each). The germline V and J ends were trimmed by 4 bases and 4 bases, with 16 bases remaining between them. The germline V gene encodes CDR1 KGHSH and CDR2 LQKENI. This CDR3 is 16 amino acids long. Here the CDR3 reads CASSRGHRGSTGELFF. Here the CDR3 DNA reads TGTGCCAGCTCACGAGGACACCGAGGGAGCACCGGGGAGCTGTTTTTT.

In this sample, this clonotype turned up a few times. The chain is built from TRBV20-1 and TRBJ2-3; D is perhaps TRBD1 (6 bases). Germline-derived CDR1 and CDR2 are DFQATT and SNEGSKA (reference sequence). The CDR3 runs 15 residues. Trimming took 3 bases from V and 1 from J, leaving 14 bases between them. CDR3 in amino acids: CSARRTASRTDTQYF. The CDR3 coding sequence is TGCAGTGCTAGGCGGACAGCCAGTCGCACAGATACGCAGTATTTT.